This entry concerns a single T cell receptor beta chain. Only one count was recorded for this clone. The target of this receptor is not known. It has no much larger one-base neighbor in the sample; base qualities were not kept. The immunoSEQ Assay, a bias-controlled multiplex PCR, was used to amplify TCRbeta CDR3 regions from genomic DNA. As for the authors' bioinformatics: Nucleated cell counts per sample were estimated from amplification of reference gene primers within the assay. Sequence reads were collapsed and filtered to measure the absolute abundance of every unique TCRbeta CDR3 rearrangement. For each sample, productive Simpson clonality was calculated as the square root of Simpson's diversity index across productive rearrangements. Entries here come from immuneACCESS through TCRdb and include only in-frame sequences with V and J called. Some clones fail to appear in such tables; in the studies checked, an unresolved V gene covers under half of the shortfall, and the cause of the remainder is unknown. D and trimming were read from the DNA, whereas the V and J calls and clone size are those reported in that table. This sample holds about 180,000 clones; more than 75% were observed only once. The ten largest clonotypes hold around 8% of the sample.

This entry is derived from a study of blood T cell repertoires in COVID-19 (dated by TCRdb to 2018 to 2020). Context from the whole study: The collaborator samples originated in the United States, Italy and Spain and spanned the acute and convalescent phases of COVID-19. The material from the prospective study consisted of cDNA or gDNA derived from T cells, B-cell-depleted T cells, or PBMCs. Deeply sampled blood TCRbeta repertoires from subjects exposed to, actively infected with, or recovered from COVID-19 were included in the dataset. The repertoires were made available in a free public database intended to serve as a resource for research on the immune response to SARS-CoV-2. Samples were obtained from the ongoing ImmuneRACE study (first 160 participants) and from about 1,300 subjects provided by 6 global collaborators. Nearly every sample came with metadata listing a de-identified subject ID, COVID-19 status, age in years and sex. HLA class I and class II types, where available, came from metadata supplied by the sample provider rather than from assay-based typing.

Paper-wide results and their limitations: The amount of clinical and demographic metadata varied by source and participant and was provided uncurated.

Collaborating institutions collected whole blood in K2EDTA tubes following their own protocols. For TCRbeta analysis, collaborators shipped samples in one of three forms: frozen whole blood, isolated PBMCs, or DNA extracted from either of those sample types. Spanning cysteine to phenylalanine, the CDR3 consists of 14 amino acids. The read is trimmed to its CDR3 DNA, 42 bases read in frame from base 1. The V and J ends are trimmed by 6 bases and 2 bases, leaving 13 bases between them. The germline V gene yields MGHRA for CDR1 and YSYEKL for CDR2. This TCR was sampled from a woman in her 70s with acute or convalescent COVID-19. The rearranged chain carries TRBV4-1 and TRBJ1-1, with no reliable assignment of the D segment. Sequences were obtained from peripheral blood. The DNA is as follows: TGCGCCAGCAGTCGTATAGGAGAAAACACTGAAGCTTTCTTT. It codes for CASSRIGENTEAFF.